These 28 T cell receptor beta chains came from one sample sequenced in a study of blood T cell repertoires in COVID-19. Using immunoSEQ multiplex PCR, the repertoire was profiled, and TCRdb retains in-frame clones only, with some absent. This table has some 160,000 clones, around three quarters appearing once. Sequencing was done on a sample of peripheral blood. These receptors came from a man aged 45-65 years with active or convalescent COVID-19.

The chain is built from TRBV5-1 and TRBJ2-5; D gene ambiguous. Trimming cost V 5 bases and J 1 base, with 3 bases left between them. Germline CDR1 SGHRS, CDR2 YFSETQ. The CDR3 consists of 11 residues. The CDR3, as DNA: TGCGCCAGCAGGGCCCAAGAGACCCAGTACTTC. This codes for CASRAQETQYF.

The V gene is TRBV10-1, the J gene TRBJ2-1; D is possibly TRBD2 (6 bases). The germline V and J ends were trimmed by 5 bases and 0 bases, with 11 bases remaining between them. CDR3 length: 15 residues. Germline-derived CDR1 and CDR2 are WNHNN and SYGVQD (reference sequence). DNA of the CDR3: TGCGCCAGCAGTTCGGGACTGAGCTCCTACAATGAGCAGTTCTTC. This translates into CASSSGLSSYNEQFF.

In this sample, this clone turned up once. The rearrangement links TRBV28 to TRBJ1-6; D uncertain. The V end lost 1 base, the J end lost 7 bases, and 17 bases lay between the germline ends. The CDR3 spans 17 residues. Germline V gives CDR1 MDHEN, CDR2 SYDVKM. The CDR3 DNA sequence: TGTGCCAGCAGTTTATTGACCTTGGGCCTACGAAATTCACCCCTCCACTTT. It specifies CASSLLTLGLRNSPLHF.

This clone was counted only a few times. The rearrangement joins TRBV7-6 to TRBJ2-2, with 11 bases identical to TRBD2. CDR3 length equals 18 residues. Unmatched junction bases numbered 14, after V lost 5 bases and J lost 6 bases. Germline CDR1 is SGHVS and CDR2 is FNYEAQ. This chain's CDR3 is CASSRLRELAGDPGELFF. In nucleotides, the CDR3 is TGTGCCAGCAGCCGCCTCCGAGAACTAGCGGGAGACCCCGGGGAGCTGTTTTTT.

The J gene is TRBJ2-3, the V gene TRBV7-3, with D maybe TRBD1 (6 bases). The CDR3 has 14 amino acids. Trimming took off 1 base at V and 4 bases at J, with 9 bases between the two ends. Per the germline V gene, CDR1 is SGHTA and CDR2 is FQGTGA. CDR3 sequence reads: CASSLMGAADTQYF. In nucleotides, the CDR3 is TGTGCCAGCAGCTTAATGGGGGCCGCAGATACGCAGTATTTT. The whole variable domain, filled in from reference TRBV7-3 and TRBJ2-3, reads GAGVSQTPSNKVTEKGKYVELRCDPISGHTALYWYRQSLGQGPEFLIYFQGTGAADDSGLPNDRFFAVRPEGSVSTLKIQRTERGDSAVYLCASSLMGAADTQYFGPGTRLTVL.

The chain has TRBV28 and TRBJ1-3; a possible D gene is TRBD1 (5 bases). Germline loops: CDR1 MDHEN, CDR2 SYDVKM. The germline V and J ends were trimmed by 10 bases and 4 bases, with 23 bases remaining between them. CDR3 length equals 16 residues. The CDR3 spells CATLGTGERRGNTIYF. CDR3 nucleotides: TGTGCCACCCTGGGGACGGGGGAGCGCCGAGGAAACACCATATATTTT.

The chain is built from TRBV5-5 and TRBJ1-1; D gene uncertain. CDR1 is SGHKS, CDR2 YYEKEE, per germline (reference sequence). CDR3 size: 13 residues. V was shortened by 3 bases and J by 1 base, with 7 bases between the two germline ends. CDR3 in DNA: TGTGCCAGCAGCTCGGGGTGGAACACTGAAGCTTTCTTT. Amino acid sequence: CASSSGWNTEAFF.

The rearrangement uses TRBV4-1 and TRBJ2-1; 11 bases agree with TRBD2. Germline V lookup: CDR1 MGHRA, CDR2 YSYEKL. With 1 base clipped from V and 5 bases from J, the junction kept 10 bases outside the gene matches. CDR3 length: 18 residues. The CDR3 bases are TGCGCCAGCAGCCAAGGGCAGTTGGGACTAGCGGTTAACAATGAGCAGTTCTTC. As protein: CASSQGQLGLAVNNEQFF.

The chain uses TRBV5-8 and TRBJ2-3; TRBD1 might be the D (6 bases). CDR1 and CDR2 from the germline V gene are SGHTS and YDEGEE. The CDR3 extends over 16 amino acids. Trimming left V 0 bases short and J 2 bases short, with 13 bases between. For the CDR3, the DNA is TGTGCCAGCAGCTTGGGGGGACACACAATCACAGATACGCAGTATTTT. This codes for CASSLGGHTITDTQYF.

V is TRBV6-1 and J is TRBJ2-1; tentative D call: TRBD2 (6 bases). Germline CDR1 is MNHNS and CDR2 is SASEGT. Trimming stripped 3 bases from V and 4 bases from J, with 13 bases between. This CDR3 region has 15 residues. The CDR3 sequence: CASSDGGGMYNEQFF. CDR3 sequence (DNA): TGTGCCAGCAGTGACGGCGGCGGGATGTACAATGAGCAGTTCTTC.

CDR3 loop: CASSIGLTQETQYF. The CDR3 DNA follows: TGTGCCAGTAGTATTGGACTAACGCAAGAGACCCAGTACTTC. This chain links TRBV19 with TRBJ2-5; TRBD2 is a possible D gene (6 bases). This CDR3 contains 14 residues. Germline CDR1 LNHDA, CDR2 SQIVND (reference sequence). The ends were cut back, 3 bases at V and 2 bases at J, with 10 bases in the middle. Full variable domain (missing parts from reference TRBV19 and TRBJ2-5): DGGITQSPKYLFRKEGQNVTLSCEQNLNHDAMYWYRQDPGQGLRLIYYSQIVNDFQKGDIAEGYSVSREKKESFPLTVTSAQKNPTAFYLCASSIGLTQETQYFGPGTRLLVL.

Comments on this clone: Compared with germline, one end of the junction differs, possibly owing to a read error. J is TRBJ2-1 and V is TRBV28; D might be TRBD2 (7 bases). This CDR3 comprises 15 residues. Germline V gene data show CDR1 as MDHEN and CDR2 as SYDVKM. DNA of the CDR3: TGTGCCACCAGTTTGGGGGGGCAGCCCTACAATGAGCAGTTCTTC. Translated, it gives CATSLGGQPYNEQFF.

The chain recombines TRBV6-1 with TRBJ2-3; D is unresolved. Germline V lookup: CDR1 MNHNS, CDR2 SASEGT. This CDR3 has 15 amino acids. Trimming shortened V by 2 bases and J by 0 bases, and 9 bases separated the two germline ends. CDR3 residues: CASSENGGSTDTQYF. CDR3 DNA sequence: TGTGCCAGCAGTGAAAACGGTGGTAGCACAGATACGCAGTATTTT.

The CDR3, as DNA: TGTGCCAGTAGACGGACAGGGGGCGGGTACGAGCAGTACTTC. Amino acids: CASRRTGGGYEQYF. This chain links TRBV19 with TRBJ2-7; 11 bases fit TRBD1. This CDR3 is 14 amino acids long. Germline loops: CDR1 LNHDA, CDR2 SQIVND (reference sequence). Germline trimming cut 6 bases from V and 4 bases from J; bases unmatched to any gene: 5.

This clone was seen just once. This chain uses TRBV2 with TRBJ2-5; no reliable D call. The CDR3 runs to 12 residues. Per the germline V gene, CDR1 is SNHLY and CDR2 is FYNNEI. V dropped 4 bases and J dropped 2 bases, with 5 bases sitting between them. The CDR3 DNA reads as TGTGCCAGCAGTGGACTGCAAGAGACCCAGTACTTC. It specifies CASSGLQETQYF.

The genes are TRBV28 and TRBJ2-7; D remains ambiguous. This CDR3 has 13 residues. With 4 bases removed from V and 2 bases from J, the gap between germline ends came to 9 bases. Germline values: CDR1 MDHEN, CDR2 SYDVKM. CDR3 nucleotide sequence: TGTGCCAGCAGTTCCAGAAGAACCTACGAGCAGTACTTC. It encodes CASSSRRTYEQYF. The full variable domain, in which reference TRBV28 and TRBJ2-7 provide the parts outside the CDR3, is DVKVTQSSRYLVKRTGEKVFLECVQDMDHENMFWYRQDPGLGLRLIYFSYDVKMKEKGDIPEGYSVSREKKERFSLILESASTNQTSMYLCASSSRRTYEQYFGPGTRLTVT.

A few counts support this clone. The chain has TRBV11-2 and TRBJ2-7, with 9 bases identical to TRBD1. Germline V gives CDR1 SGHAT, CDR2 FQNNGV. After removal of 4 bases from V and 7 bases from J, the junction contained 2 bases not matched to a gene. The CDR3 has 12 residues. CDR3 sequence reads: CASSSTGGEQYF. The CDR3 DNA is TGTGCCAGCAGCTCGACAGGGGGGGAGCAGTACTTC. Variable domain in full (rest from reference TRBV11-2 and TRBJ2-7): EAGVAQSPRYKIIEKRQSVAFWCNPISGHATLYWYQQILGQGPKLLIQFQNNGVVDDSQLPKDRFSAERLKGVDSTLKIQPAKLEDSAVYLCASSSTGGEQYFGPGTRLTVT.

This clone appeared a single time. J is TRBJ2-7 and V is TRBV5-4; 8 bases align to TRBD1. The CDR3 covers 16 residues. Per germline, CDR1 SGHNT and CDR2 YYREEE (reference sequence). V lost 0 bases and J lost 6; bases outside the gene matches: 11. CDR3 amino acids: CASSLGWQGASGEQYF. The CDR3 bases are TGTGCCAGCAGCTTGGGGTGGCAGGGGGCCTCCGGCGAGCAGTACTTC.

This clone was found once. The chain recombines TRBV9 with TRBJ2-3; TRBD2 matches at 8 bases. The CDR3 has 18 amino acids. Germline CDR1 SGDLS, CDR2 YYNGEE. V shed 0 bases, J shed 1 base, and the junction held 10 bases outside the gene matches. CDR3 protein: CASSVGVIGAGGTDTQYF. Here the CDR3 DNA reads TGTGCCAGCAGCGTAGGGGTCATCGGAGCGGGGGGCACAGATACGCAGTATTTT.

The genes are TRBV28 and TRBJ1-6; D call uncertain. From germline, CDR1 is MDHEN and CDR2 SYDVKM. The CDR3 totals 15 residues. Trimming cost V 6 bases and J 8 bases, with 17 bases left between them. The CDR3 nucleotides read TGTGCCAGCAGCGTCGGCGTAGGACTCTATTCACCCCTCCACTTT. Its protein is CASSVGVGLYSPLHF.

V usage is TRBV5-1 and J usage is TRBJ1-4, with no clear D. Germline V gene lookup returns CDR1 SGHRS and CDR2 YFSETQ. The CDR3 spans 15 residues. The ends were cut back, 0 bases at V and 0 bases at J, with 6 bases in the middle. CDR3 sequence reads: CASSLVGSTNEKLFF. CDR3 nucleotide sequence: TGCGCCAGCAGCTTGGTCGGTTCAACTAATGAAAAACTGTTTTTT.

The chain uses TRBV10-1 and TRBJ2-5; the D gene is possibly TRBD1 (6 bases). The CDR3 runs 13 residues. V lost 6 bases, J lost 5 bases, and 13 bases lay in between. CDR1 is WNHNN, CDR2 SYGVQD, per germline (reference sequence). CDR3 residues: CASRPGQRETQYF. The CDR3 nucleotides are TGCGCCAGCAGACCCGGACAGCGGGAGACCCAGTACTTC.

This sequence joins TRBV3-1 (or the pseudogene TRBV3-2) and TRBJ2-7, with a possible D match to TRBD1 (6 bases). The germline V gene has CDR1 LGHDT and CDR2 YNNKEL (reference sequence). V gave up 5 bases and J gave up 5 bases, with 16 bases separating them. The CDR3 totals 14 residues. The CDR3 nucleotides are TGTGCCAGCAGCTTCACAGGGAATGGGGACGAGCAGTACTTC. It specifies CASSFTGNGDEQYF.

This clone appeared once. This chain links TRBV7-6 with TRBJ2-7, with 8 bases lining up with TRBD1. Germline V gives CDR1 SGHVS, CDR2 FNYEAQ. The CDR3 has 16 residues. V lost 1 base and J lost 1; bases outside the gene matches: 6. DNA for the CDR3: TGTGCCAGCAGCTTAGAAGCAGGGGGCATTTCCTACGAGCAGTACTTC. Protein product: CASSLEAGGISYEQYF.

This chain joins TRBV5-1 and TRBJ2-3, with 8 bases that match TRBD2. The CDR3 totals 16 residues. V shed 2 bases, J shed 2 bases, and the junction held 7 bases outside the gene matches. Germline V lookup: CDR1 SGHRS, CDR2 YFSETQ. CDR3: CASSFTGLGITDTQYF. In DNA, the CDR3 is TGCGCCAGCAGCTTCACGGGACTAGGGATCACAGATACGCAGTATTTT.

With respect to this clone: A read error may account for a junction end that differs from germline. The chain employs TRBV20-1 and TRBJ2-7; a weak D match, TRBD1 (8 bases). The CDR3 contains 12 residues. Germline V gene data show CDR1 as DFQATT and CDR2 as SNEGSKA (reference sequence). CDR3 DNA sequence: TGCAGTGCTAGTAGAGGGGAGGGACAGGTTTCCTTC. Protein product: CSASRGEGQVSF.

This clone appeared many times. V gene TRBV2 combines with J gene TRBJ2-1, with no clear D. CDR3 length: 13 amino acids. V was clipped by 2 bases and J by 5 bases, with 7 bases between them. Germline V CDR1 and CDR2: SNHLY, FYNNEI. CDR3 protein: CASSEFGNNEQFF. Written as DNA, the CDR3 is TGTGCCAGCAGTGAATTTGGCAACAATGAGCAGTTCTTC.

This sequence joins TRBV13 and TRBJ2-7; 11 nucleotides match TRBD2. After removal of 5 bases from V and 0 bases from J, the junction contained 12 bases not matched to a gene. Germline V lookup: CDR1 PRHDT, CDR2 FYEKMQ (reference sequence). The CDR3 runs to 18 residues. CDR3 protein: CASSLRVSTSGSSYEQYF. The CDR3 coding sequence is TGTGCCAGCAGCCTACGAGTCAGTACTAGCGGGAGCTCCTACGAGCAGTACTTC.